This T cell receptor (beta chain) emerged from a study of OX40 agonist ivuxolimab in advanced cancers. Assay: immunoSEQ multiplex PCR; the TCRdb copy retains only in-frame clones and omits some. There are under 90,000 clones in the sample; 65% to 90% occur only once, and roughly 1.4% lies in the top ten. CDR3 length: 17 residues. The junction had 10 bases not matched to a gene; V was cut back by 1 base and J by 6 bases. Germline V gene lookup returns CDR1 LGHNA and CDR2 YNFKEQ. The sample was CD4+ or CD8+ T cells sorted from blood, taken in a trial of the OX40 agonist ivuxolimab. V is TRBV4-2 and J is TRBJ1-3; 9 nucleotides line up with TRBD1. The clonotype comes from an adult with an advanced solid tumor such as melanoma, head and neck, liver or kidney cancer. The CDR3 nucleotides are TGTGCCAGCAGCCAAGGGGGGCGGACAGGGGAGGCAAACACCATATATTTT. Protein: CASSQGGRTGEANTIYF.